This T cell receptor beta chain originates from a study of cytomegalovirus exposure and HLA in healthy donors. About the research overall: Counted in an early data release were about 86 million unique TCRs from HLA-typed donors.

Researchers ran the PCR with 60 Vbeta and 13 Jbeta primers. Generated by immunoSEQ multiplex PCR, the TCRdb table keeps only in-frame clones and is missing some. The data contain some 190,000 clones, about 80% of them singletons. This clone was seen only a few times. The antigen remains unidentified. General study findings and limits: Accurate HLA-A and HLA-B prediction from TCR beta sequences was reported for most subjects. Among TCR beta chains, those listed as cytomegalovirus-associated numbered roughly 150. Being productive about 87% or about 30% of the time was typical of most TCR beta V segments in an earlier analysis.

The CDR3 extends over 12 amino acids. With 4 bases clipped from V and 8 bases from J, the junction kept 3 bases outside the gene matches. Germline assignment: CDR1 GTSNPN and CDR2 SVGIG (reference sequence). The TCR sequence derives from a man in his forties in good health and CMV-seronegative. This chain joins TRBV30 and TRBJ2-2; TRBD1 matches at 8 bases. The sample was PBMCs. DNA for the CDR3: TGTGCCTGGAAAAGGACAGGGGGGGAGCTGTTTTTT. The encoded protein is CAWKRTGGELFF.